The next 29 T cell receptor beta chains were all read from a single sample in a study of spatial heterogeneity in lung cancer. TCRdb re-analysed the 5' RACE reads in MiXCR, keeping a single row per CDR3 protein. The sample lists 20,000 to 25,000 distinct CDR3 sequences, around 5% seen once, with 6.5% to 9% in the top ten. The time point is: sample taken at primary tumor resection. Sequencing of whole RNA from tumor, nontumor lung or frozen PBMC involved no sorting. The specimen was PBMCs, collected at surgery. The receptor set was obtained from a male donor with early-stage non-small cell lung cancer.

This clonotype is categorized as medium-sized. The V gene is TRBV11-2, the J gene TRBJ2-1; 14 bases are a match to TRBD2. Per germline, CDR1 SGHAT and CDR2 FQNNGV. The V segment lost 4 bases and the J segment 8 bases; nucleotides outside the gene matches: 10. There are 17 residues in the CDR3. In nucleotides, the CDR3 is TGTGCCAGCAGCTCTAGTCGGACTAGCGGGAGGAGAGATGAGCAGTTCTTC. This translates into CASSSSRTSGRRDEQFF. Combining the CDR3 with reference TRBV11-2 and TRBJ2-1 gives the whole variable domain EAGVAQSPRYKIIEKRQSVAFWCNPISGHATLYWYQQILGQGPKLLIQFQNNGVVDDSQLPKDRFSAERLKGVDSTLKIQPAKLEDSAVYLCASSSSRTSGRRDEQFFGPGTRLTVL.

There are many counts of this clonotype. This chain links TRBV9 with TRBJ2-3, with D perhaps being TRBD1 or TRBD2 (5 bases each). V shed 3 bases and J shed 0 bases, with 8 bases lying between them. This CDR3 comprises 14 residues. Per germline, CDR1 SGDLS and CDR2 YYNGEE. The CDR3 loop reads CASSGGGSTDTQYF. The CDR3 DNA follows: TGTGCCAGCAGCGGGGGCGGGAGCACAGATACGCAGTATTTT.

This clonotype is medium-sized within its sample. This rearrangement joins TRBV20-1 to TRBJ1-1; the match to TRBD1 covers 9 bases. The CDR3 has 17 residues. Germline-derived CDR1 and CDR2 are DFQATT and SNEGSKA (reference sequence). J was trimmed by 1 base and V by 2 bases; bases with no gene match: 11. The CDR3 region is CSARTTGTGLQNTEAFF. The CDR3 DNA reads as TGCAGTGCTAGAACAACCGGGACAGGGTTACAGAACACTGAAGCTTTCTTT.

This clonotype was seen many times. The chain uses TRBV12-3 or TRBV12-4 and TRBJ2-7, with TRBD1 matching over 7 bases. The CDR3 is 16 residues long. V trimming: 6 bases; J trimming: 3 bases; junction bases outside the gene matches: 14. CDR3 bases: TGTGCCAGCAGCTCCTCTAACCGGGACAGCCACTACGAGCAGTACTTC. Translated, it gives CASSSSNRDSHYEQYF.

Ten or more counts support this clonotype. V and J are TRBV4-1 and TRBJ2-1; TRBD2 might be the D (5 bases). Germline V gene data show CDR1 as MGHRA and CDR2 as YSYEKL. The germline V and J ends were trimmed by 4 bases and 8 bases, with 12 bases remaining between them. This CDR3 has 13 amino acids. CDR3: CASSREGVDEQFF. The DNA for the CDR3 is TGCGCCAGCAGCCGTGAGGGCGTGGATGAGCAGTTCTTC.

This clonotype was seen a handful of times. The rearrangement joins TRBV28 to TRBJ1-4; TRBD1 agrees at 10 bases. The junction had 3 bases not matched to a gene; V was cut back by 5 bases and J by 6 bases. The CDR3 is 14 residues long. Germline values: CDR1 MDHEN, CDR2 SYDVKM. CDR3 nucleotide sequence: TGTGCCAGCAGTGACAGGGGGCGGGATGAAAAACTGTTTTTT. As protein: CASSDRGRDEKLFF.

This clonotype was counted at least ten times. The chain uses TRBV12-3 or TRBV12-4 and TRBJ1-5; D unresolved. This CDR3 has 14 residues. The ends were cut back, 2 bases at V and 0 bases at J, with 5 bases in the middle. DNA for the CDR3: TGTGCCAGCAGTTTAAGAAATAGCAATCAGCCCCAGCATTTT. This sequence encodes CASSLRNSNQPQHF.

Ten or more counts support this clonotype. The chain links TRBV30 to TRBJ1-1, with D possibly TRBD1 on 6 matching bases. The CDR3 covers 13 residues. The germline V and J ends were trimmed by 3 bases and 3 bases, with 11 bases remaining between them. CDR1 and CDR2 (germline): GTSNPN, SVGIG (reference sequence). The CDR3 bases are TGTGCCTGGAGACCTAACAGGGACACTGAAGCTTTCTTT. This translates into CAWRPNRDTEAFF.

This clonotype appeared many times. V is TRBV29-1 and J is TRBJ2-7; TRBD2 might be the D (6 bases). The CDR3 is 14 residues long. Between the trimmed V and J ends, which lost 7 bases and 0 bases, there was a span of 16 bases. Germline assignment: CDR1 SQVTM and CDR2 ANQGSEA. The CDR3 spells CSAYRAGSSYEQYF. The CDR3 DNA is TGCAGCGCATACCGCGCGGGGAGCTCCTACGAGCAGTACTTC.

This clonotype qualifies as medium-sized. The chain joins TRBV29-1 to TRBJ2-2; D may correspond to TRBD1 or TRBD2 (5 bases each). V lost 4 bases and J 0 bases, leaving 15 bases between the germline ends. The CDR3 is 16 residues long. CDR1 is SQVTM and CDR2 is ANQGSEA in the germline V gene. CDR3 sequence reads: CSVGPGPRANTGELFF. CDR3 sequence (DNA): TGCAGCGTTGGCCCGGGGCCCCGGGCGAACACCGGGGAGCTGTTTTTT.

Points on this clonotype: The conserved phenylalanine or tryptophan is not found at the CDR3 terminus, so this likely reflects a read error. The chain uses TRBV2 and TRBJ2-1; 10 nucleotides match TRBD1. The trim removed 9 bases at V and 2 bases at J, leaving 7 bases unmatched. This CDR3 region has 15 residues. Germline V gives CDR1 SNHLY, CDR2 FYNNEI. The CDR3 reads CASCEGTGAYNEQFS. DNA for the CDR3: TGTGCCAGTTGCGAGGGGACAGGGGCCTACAATGAGCAGTTCTCC.

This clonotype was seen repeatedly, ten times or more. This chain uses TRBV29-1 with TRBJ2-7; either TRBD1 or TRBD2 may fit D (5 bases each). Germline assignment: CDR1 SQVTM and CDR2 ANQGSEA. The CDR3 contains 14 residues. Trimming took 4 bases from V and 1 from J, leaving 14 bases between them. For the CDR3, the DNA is TGCAGCGTTGGGGTGGCAGGGACGTCCTACGAGCAGTACTTC. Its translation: CSVGVAGTSYEQYF.

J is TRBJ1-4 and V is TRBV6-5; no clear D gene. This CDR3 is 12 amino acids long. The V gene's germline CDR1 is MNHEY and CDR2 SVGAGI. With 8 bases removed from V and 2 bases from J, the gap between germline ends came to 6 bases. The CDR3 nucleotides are TGTGCCAGCTCCAGGACTAATGAAAAACTGTTTTTT. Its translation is CASSRTNEKLFF.

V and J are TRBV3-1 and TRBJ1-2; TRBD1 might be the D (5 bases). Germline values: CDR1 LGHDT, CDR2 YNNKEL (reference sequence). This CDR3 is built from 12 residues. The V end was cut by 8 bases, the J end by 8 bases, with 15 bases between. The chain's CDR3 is CASGPGGEGYTF. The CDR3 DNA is TGTGCCAGCGGCCCTGGGGGTGAAGGCTACACCTTC.

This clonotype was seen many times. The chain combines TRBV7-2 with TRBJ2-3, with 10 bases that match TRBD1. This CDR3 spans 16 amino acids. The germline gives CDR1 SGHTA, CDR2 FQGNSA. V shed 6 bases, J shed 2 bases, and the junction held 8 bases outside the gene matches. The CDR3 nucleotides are TGTGCCAGCAGACAACCGGGACAGGGGCCCACAGATACGCAGTATTTT. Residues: CASRQPGQGPTDTQYF.

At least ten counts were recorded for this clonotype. The CDR3 DNA follows: TGTGCCAGCAGTGTAGCACAGAGGAACACTGAAGCTTTCTTT. This gives the protein CASSVAQRNTEAFF. The V gene is TRBV2, the J gene TRBJ1-1; D is undetermined. Between the trimmed V and J ends, which lost 4 bases and 1 base, there was a span of 10 bases. This CDR3 spans 14 amino acids. Germline V CDR1 and CDR2: SNHLY, FYNNEI.

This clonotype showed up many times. The CDR3 spells CSALELRNLRAQHF. CDR3 sequence (DNA): TGCAGTGCCCTAGAGCTTCGAAATTTACGGGCCCAGCATTTT. The V call is TRBV20-1, the J call TRBJ1-5; D is unresolved. CDR1 and CDR2 from the germline V gene are DFQATT and SNEGSKA (reference sequence). CDR3 size: 14 residues. V lost 6 bases to trimming and J lost 11 bases, with 23 bases between them.

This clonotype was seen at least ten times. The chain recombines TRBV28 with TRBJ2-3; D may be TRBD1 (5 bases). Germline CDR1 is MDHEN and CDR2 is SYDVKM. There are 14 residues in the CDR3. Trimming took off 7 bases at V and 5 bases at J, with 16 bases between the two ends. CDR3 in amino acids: CASIGEVREDTQYF. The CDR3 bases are TGTGCCAGCATCGGAGAGGTCAGGGAAGATACGCAGTATTTT.

The CDR3 sequence: CASSLAVVGYEQYF. For the CDR3, the DNA is TGTGCCAGCAGTTTAGCGGTGGTGGGCTACGAGCAGTACTTC. The chain employs TRBV27 and TRBJ2-7; D remains ambiguous. Germline V gene data show CDR1 as MNHEY and CDR2 as SMNVEV (reference sequence). Deletions cut 2 bases from V and 3 bases from J, with 11 bases between. This CDR3 has 14 residues.

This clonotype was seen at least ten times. CDR3 DNA sequence: TGTGCCAGCAGTTCGTCCGGGACAGGTTTGACGCCCCAGCATTTT. Amino acids: CASSSSGTGLTPQHF. The chain has TRBV28 and TRBJ1-5; TRBD1 aligns across 8 bases. The junction had 11 bases not matched to a gene; V was cut back by 4 bases and J by 9 bases. The CDR3 is 15 residues long. The germline V gene encodes CDR1 MDHEN and CDR2 SYDVKM.

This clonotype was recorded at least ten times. The CDR3 DNA is TGCGCCAGCAGCTTGGACGGGACACCTGTTAATTCGCAGTACTTC. Translation gives CASSLDGTPVNSQYF. This sequence joins TRBV5-1 and TRBJ2-7, with D tentatively TRBD1 (6 bases). CDR1 and CDR2 from the germline V gene are SGHRS and YFSETQ. The CDR3 consists of 15 residues. V was pared by 0 bases and J by 9 bases, with 19 bases between.

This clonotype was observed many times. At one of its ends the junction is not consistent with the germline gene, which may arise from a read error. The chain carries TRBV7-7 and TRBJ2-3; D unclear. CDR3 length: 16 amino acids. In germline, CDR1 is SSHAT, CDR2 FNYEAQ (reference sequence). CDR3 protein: CASSPSSPKGTDTQYF. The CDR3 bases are TGTGCTAGCAGCCCCTCCTCCCCAAAGGGAACAGATACGCAGTATTTT.

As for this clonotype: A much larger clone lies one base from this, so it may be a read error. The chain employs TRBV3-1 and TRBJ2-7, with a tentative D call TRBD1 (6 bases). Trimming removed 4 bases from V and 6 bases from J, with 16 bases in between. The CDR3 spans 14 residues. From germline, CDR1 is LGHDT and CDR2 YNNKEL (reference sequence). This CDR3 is CASSLGAGVAEQYF. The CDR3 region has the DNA TGTGCCAGCAGCCTCGGGGCAGGGGTTGCCGAGCAGTACTTC.

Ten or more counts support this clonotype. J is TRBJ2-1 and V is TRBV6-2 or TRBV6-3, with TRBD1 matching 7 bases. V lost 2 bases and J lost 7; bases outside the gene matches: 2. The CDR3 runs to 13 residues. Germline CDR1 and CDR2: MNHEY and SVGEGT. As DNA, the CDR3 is TGTGCCAGCAGTTACCCAGGGGGAAATGAGCAGTTCTTC. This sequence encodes CASSYPGGNEQFF.

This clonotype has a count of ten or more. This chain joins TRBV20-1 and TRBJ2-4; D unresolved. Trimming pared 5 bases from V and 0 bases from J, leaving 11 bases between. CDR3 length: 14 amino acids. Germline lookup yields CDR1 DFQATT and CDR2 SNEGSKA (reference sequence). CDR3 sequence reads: CSAANLVAKNIQYF. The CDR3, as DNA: TGCAGTGCTGCAAATTTAGTAGCCAAAAACATTCAGTACTTC.

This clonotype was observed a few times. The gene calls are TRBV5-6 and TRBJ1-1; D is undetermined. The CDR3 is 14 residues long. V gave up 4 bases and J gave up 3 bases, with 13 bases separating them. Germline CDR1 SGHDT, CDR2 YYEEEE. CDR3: CASSPTRVDTEAFF. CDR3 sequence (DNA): TGTGCCAGCAGCCCCACCCGGGTGGACACTGAAGCTTTCTTT.

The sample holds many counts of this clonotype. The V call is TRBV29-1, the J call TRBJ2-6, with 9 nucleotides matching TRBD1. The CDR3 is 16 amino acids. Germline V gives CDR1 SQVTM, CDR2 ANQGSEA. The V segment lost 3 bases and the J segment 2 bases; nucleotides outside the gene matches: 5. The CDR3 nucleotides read TGCAGCGTTGAGGGACAGGGAGCCCCTGGGGCCAACGTCCTGACTTTC. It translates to CSVEGQGAPGANVLTF.

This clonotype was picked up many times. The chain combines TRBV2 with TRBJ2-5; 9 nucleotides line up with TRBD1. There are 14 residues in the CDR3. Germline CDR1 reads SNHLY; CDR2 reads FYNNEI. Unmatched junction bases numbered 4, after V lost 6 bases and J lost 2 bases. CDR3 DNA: TGTGCCAGCAGGTTCGGGACAGGGCAAGAGACCCAGTACTTC. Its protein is CASRFGTGQETQYF.

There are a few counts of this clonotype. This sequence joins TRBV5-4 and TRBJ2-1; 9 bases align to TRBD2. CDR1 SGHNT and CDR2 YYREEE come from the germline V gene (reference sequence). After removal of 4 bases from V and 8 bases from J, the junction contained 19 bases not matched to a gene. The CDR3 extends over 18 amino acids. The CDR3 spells CASSTTLGTSSLYDEQFF. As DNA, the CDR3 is TGTGCCAGCAGCACAACCCTTGGGACTAGCAGCTTGTACGATGAGCAGTTCTTC.